These T cell receptor beta chains were read from a single sample in a study of blood T cells in healthy people across ages. TCRdb called the 5' RACE reads again in MiXCR, with one record for every CDR3 protein. Of some 1,500,000 distinct CDR3 sequences in the sample, approximately 39% are singletons; the top ten hold 4%. Material: blood. All receptors derive from a woman under 30 in good health. The CDR3 runs from the conserved cysteine through the conserved F or W. Size is stated for part of the rows, as once, few or many counts, or as a class when the clone is expanded.

cdr3_aa v_call clone_size
CASSQDRGFTDTQYF TRBV4-3 few
CASSLLAGPAPSNEQFF TRBV7-2 NA
CAGSFGPTGGEQYF TRBV6-5 NA
CASSLRPGAGHNEQFF TRBV7-9 few
CASSPDRLGETQYF TRBV5-1 NA
CASSLGGQGASDEQYF TRBV28 NA
CATSRVSGGINEQFF TRBV15 NA
CATSDSRGSGDTKYF TRBV24-1 NA
CASSNRGNTDTQYF TRBV2 few
CSARSVAGVETQYF TRBV20-1 few
CSARDRDEGNQPQHF TRBV20-1 few
CASSYGSQYEQYF TRBV6-6 NA
CASSLLRTGVNTQYF TRBV7-9 NA
CASSPVGPGELFF TRBV12-3/TRBV12-4 NA
CASSVDNSYEQYF TRBV9 many
CASSSTGLADTDTQYF TRBV12-3/TRBV12-4 few
CASSLVPSGTGSTDTQYF TRBV7-8 NA
CAISEPSTGHEQYF TRBV10-3 many
CATKLTGQNTEAFF TRBV10-3 NA
CASSRTRPDTQYF TRBV18 few
CAGRRGINYGYTF TRBV6-2/TRBV6-3 NA
CASRRLGQRGGYTF TRBV2 NA